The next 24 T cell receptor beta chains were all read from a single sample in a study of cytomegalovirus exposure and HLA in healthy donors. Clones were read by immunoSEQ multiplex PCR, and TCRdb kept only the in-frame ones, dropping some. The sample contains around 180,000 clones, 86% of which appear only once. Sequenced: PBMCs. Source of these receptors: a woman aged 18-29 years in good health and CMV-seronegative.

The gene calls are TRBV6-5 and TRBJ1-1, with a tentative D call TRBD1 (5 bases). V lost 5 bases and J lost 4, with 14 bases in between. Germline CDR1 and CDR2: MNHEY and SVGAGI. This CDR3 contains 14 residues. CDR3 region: CASSTGGVSTEAFF. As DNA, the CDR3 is TGTGCCAGCAGTACCGGGGGAGTTAGCACTGAAGCTTTCTTT.

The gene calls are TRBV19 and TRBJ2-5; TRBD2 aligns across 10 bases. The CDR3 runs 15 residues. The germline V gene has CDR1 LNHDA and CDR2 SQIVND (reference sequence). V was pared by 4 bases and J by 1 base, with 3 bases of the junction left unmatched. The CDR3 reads CASSSSGGIQETQYF. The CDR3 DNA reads TGTGCCAGTAGTAGTAGCGGGGGGATCCAAGAGACCCAGTACTTC.

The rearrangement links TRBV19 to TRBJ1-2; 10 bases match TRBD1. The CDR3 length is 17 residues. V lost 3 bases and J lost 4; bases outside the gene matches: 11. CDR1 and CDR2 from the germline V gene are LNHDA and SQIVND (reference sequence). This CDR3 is CASSIRFRDRGFYGYTF. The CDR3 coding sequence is TGTGCCAGTAGTATTCGGTTCCGGGACAGGGGTTTCTATGGCTACACCTTC.

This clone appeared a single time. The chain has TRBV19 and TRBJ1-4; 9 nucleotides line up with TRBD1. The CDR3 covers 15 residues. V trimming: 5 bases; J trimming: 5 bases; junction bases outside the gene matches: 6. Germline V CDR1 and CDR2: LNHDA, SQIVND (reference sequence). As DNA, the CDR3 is TGTGCCAGTAGTGCAATTGGACAGGGGAATGAAAAACTGTTTTTT. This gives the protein CASSAIGQGNEKLFF.

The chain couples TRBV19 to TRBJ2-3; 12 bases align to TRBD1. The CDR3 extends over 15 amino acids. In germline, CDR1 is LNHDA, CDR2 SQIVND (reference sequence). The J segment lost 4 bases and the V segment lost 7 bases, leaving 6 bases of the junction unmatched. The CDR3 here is CASTRDRGRADTQYF. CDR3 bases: TGTGCCAGTACCCGGGACAGGGGGCGCGCAGATACGCAGTATTTT.

The CDR3 DNA reads TGTGCCTGGGGGGACAGGGGGGTAACAGATACGCAGTATTTT. It specifies CAWGDRGVTDTQYF. V is TRBV30 and J is TRBJ2-3, with TRBD1 matching over 11 bases. Germline assignment: CDR1 GTSNPN and CDR2 SVGIG (reference sequence). V gave up 5 bases and J gave up 3 bases; unmatched junction bases: 4. This CDR3 comprises 14 residues.

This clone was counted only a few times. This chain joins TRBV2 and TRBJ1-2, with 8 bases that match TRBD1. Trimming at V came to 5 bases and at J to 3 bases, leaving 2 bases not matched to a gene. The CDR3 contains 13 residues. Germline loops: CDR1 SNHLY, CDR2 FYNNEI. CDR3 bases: TGTGCCAGCAGTCCGGGACAGGACTATGGCTACACCTTC. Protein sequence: CASSPGQDYGYTF.

The CDR3 protein is CASSPAGQGAPGNTIYF. Here the CDR3 DNA reads TGTGCCAGCTCACCAGCGGGACAGGGGGCTCCTGGAAACACCATATATTTT. The genes are TRBV18 and TRBJ1-3; 12 bases are a match to TRBD1. V lost 2 bases and J lost 2; bases outside the gene matches: 4. From germline, CDR1 is KGHSH and CDR2 LQKENI. The CDR3 loop spans 17 amino acids.

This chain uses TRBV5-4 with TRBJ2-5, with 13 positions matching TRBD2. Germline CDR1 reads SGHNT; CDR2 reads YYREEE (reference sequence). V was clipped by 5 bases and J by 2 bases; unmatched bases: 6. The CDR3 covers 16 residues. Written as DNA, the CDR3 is TGTGCCAGCAGTCCCGGACTAGCGGGAGTACAAGAGACCCAGTACTTC. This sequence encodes CASSPGLAGVQETQYF.

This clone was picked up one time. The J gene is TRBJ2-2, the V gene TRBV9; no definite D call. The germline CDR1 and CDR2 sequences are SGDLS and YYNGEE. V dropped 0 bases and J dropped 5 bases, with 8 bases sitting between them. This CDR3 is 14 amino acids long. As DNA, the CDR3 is TGTGCCAGCAGCGTAGGGAGTGAGACCGGGGAGCTGTTTTTT. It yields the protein CASSVGSETGELFF.

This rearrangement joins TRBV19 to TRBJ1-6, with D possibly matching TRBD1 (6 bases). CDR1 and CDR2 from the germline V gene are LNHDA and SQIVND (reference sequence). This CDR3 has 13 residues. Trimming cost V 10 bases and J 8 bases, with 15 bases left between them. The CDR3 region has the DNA TGTGCCACCTCCGGGACAAACTATTCACCCCTCCACTTT. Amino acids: CATSGTNYSPLHF.

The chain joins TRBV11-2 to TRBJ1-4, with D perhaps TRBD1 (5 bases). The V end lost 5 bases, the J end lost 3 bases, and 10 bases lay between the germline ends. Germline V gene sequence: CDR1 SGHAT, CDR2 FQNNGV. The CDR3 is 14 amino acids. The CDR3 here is CASSPRVANEKLFF. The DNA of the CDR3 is TGTGCCAGCAGCCCCAGGGTCGCTAATGAAAAACTGTTTTTT.

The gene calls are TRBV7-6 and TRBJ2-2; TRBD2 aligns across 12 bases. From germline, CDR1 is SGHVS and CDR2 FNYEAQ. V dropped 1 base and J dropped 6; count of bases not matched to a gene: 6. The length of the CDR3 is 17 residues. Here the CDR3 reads CASSLERLAGEAGELFF. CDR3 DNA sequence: TGTGCCAGCAGCTTAGAAAGACTAGCGGGAGAGGCCGGGGAGCTGTTTTTT.

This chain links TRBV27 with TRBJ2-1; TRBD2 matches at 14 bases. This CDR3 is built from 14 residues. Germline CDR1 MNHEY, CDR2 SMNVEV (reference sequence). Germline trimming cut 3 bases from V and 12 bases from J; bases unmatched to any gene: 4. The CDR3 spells CASSLGLAGAGQFF. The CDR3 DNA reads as TGTGCCAGCAGTTTGGGACTAGCGGGAGCTGGGCAGTTCTTC.

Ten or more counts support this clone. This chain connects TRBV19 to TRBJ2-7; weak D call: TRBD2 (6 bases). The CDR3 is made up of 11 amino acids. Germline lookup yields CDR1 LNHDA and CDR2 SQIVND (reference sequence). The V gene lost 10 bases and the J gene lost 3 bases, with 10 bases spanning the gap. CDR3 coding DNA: TGTGCCACCGGGGGTAGCTACGAGCAGTACTTC. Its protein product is CATGGSYEQYF.

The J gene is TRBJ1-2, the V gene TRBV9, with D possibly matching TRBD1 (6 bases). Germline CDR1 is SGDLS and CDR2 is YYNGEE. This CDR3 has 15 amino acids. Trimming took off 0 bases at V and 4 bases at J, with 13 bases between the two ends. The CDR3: CASSVEVGTLYGYTF. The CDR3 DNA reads TGTGCCAGCAGCGTAGAGGTCGGGACACTCTATGGCTACACCTTC. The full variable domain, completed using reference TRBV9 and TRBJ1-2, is DSGVTQTPKHLITATGQRVTLRCSPRSGDLSVYWYQQSLDQGLQFLIQYYNGEERAKGNILERFSAQQFPDLHSELNLSSLELGDSALYFCASSVEVGTLYGYTFGSGTRLTVV.

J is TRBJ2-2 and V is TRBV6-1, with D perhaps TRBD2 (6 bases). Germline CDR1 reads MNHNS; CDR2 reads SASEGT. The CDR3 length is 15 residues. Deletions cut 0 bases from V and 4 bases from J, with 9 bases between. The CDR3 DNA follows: TGTGCCAGCAGTGAAGCGCGGGGAATCACCGGGGAGCTGTTTTTT. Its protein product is CASSEARGITGELFF.

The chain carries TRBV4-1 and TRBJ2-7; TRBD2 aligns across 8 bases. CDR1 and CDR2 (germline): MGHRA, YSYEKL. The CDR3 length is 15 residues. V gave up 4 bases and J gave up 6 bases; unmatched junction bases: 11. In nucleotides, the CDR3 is TGCGCCAGCAGCCGGTCGTTGGCGGGAGGTCCCGAGCAGTACTTC. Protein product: CASSRSLAGGPEQYF.

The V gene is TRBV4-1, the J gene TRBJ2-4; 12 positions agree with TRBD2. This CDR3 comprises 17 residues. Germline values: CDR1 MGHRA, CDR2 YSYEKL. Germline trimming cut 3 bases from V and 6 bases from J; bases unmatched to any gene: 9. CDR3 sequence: CASSQPSGRAGGNIQYF. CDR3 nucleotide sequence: TGCGCCAGCAGCCAGCCTAGCGGGAGGGCCGGGGGAAACATTCAGTACTTC.

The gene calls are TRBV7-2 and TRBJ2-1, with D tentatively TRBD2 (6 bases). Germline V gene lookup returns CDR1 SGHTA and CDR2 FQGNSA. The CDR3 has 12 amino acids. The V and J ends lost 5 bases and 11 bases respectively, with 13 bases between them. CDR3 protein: CASSPGTGKQFF. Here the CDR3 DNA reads TGTGCCAGCAGCCCCGGGACTGGGAAGCAGTTCTTC.

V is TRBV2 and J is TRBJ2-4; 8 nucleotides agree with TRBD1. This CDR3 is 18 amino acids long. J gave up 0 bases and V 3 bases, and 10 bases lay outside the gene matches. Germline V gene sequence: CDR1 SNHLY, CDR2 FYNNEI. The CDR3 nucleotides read TGTGCCAGCAGTGAGATAGGGGGGACAGGACTAGCCAAAAACATTCAGTACTTC. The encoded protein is CASSEIGGTGLAKNIQYF.

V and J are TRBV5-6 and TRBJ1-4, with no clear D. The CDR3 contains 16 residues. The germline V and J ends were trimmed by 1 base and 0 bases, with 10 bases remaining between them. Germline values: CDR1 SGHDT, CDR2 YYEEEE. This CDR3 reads CASSLSPVATNEKLFF. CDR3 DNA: TGTGCCAGCAGCTTGAGCCCCGTCGCAACTAATGAAAAACTGTTTTTT. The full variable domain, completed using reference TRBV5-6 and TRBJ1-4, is DAGVTQSPTHLIKTRGQQVTLRCSPKSGHDTVSWYQQALGQGPQFIFQYYEEEERQRGNFPDRFSGHQFPNYSSELNVNALLLGDSALYLCASSLSPVATNEKLFFGSGTQLSVL.

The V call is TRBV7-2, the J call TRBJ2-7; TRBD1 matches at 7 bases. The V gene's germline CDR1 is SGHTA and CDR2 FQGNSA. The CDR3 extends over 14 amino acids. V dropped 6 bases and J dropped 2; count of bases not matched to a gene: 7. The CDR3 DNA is TGTGCCAGCAGTCCCGACAGGGCGACCTACGAGCAGTACTTC. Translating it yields CASSPDRATYEQYF.

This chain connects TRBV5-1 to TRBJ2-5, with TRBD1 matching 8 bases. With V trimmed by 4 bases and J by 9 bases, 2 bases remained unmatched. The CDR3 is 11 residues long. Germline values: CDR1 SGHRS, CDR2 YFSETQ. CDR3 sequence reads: CASSLQGAQYF. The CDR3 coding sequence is TGCGCCAGCAGCCTACAGGGGGCCCAGTACTTC.